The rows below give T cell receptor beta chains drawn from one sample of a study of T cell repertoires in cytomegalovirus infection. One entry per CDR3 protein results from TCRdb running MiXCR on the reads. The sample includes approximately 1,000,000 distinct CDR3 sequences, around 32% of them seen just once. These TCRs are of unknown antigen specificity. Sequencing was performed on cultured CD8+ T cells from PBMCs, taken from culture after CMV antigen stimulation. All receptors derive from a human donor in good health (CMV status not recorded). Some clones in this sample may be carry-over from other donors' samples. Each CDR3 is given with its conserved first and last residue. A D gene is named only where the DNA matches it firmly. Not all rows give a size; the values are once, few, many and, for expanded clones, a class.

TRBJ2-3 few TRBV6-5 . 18 TGTGCCAGCACGCCAACCCCCTTCCCTTCTGCGAGCACAGATACGCAGTATTTT CASTPTPFPSASTDTQYF
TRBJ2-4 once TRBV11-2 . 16 TGTGCCAGCAGCTTCTGGGACGTTTTAGCCAAAAACATTCAGTACTTC CASSFWDVLAKNIQYF
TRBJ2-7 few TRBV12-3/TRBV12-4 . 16 TGTGCCAGCAGCTCGAGTCGCAGGGCCTCCTCCTACGAGCAGTACTTC CASSSSRRASSYEQYF
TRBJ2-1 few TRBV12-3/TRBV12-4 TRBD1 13 TGTGCCAGCAGCACAGGGGAACCCAATGAGCAGTTCTTC CASSTGEPNEQFF
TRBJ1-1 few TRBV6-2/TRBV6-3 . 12 TGTGCCAGCAGACCAGGGCCTGATCAAGCTTTCTTT CASRPGPDQAFF
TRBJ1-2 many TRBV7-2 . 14 TGTGCCAGCAGCTTAGCGCCGGGGGGACATGGCTACACCTTC CASSLAPGGHGYTF
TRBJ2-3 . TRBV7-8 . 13 TGTGCCAGCAGCTTTGTTGAAGTGGGGGACCAGTATTTT CASSFVEVGDQYF
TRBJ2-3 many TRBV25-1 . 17 TGTGCCAGCAGTGAACTCTCCCGGGAACCGAGCACAGATACGCAGTATTTT CASSELSREPSTDTQYF
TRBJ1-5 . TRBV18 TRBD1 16 TGTGCCAGCTCACCAACCTTGGACAGGGTTAATCAGCCCCAGCATTTT CASSPTLDRVNQPQHF
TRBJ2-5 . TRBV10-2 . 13 TGCGCCAGCAGCCAATTTAGGGTACAGACCCAGTACTTC CASSQFRVQTQYF
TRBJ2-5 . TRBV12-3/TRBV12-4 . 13 TGTGCCAGCAGTTTTTTCGGGGGAGAGACCCAGTACTTC CASSFFGGETQYF
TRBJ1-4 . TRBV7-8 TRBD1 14 TGTGCCAGCAGCTTATTACCGGGACAGGAAAAACTGTTTTTT CASSLLPGQEKLFF
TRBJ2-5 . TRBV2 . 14 TGTGCCAGCAGTCCCAAACGGGGTCCAGAGACCCAGTACTTC CASSPKRGPETQYF
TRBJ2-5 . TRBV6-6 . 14 TGTGCCAGCACCCCCCTAAGCAAACAAGAGACCCAGTACTTC CASTPLSKQETQYF
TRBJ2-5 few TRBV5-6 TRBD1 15 TGTGCCAGCAGCTGGTCGGGACAGGCCCAAGAGACCCAGTACTTC CASSWSGQAQETQYF
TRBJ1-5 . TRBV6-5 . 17 TGTGCCAGCAGTTTCGAATACATGGGACATCGCAATCAGCCCCAGCATTTT CASSFEYMGHRNQPQHF
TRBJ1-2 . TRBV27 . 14 TGTGCCAGCACCCCTAGGGGTACTAACTATGGCTACACCTTC CASTPRGTNYGYTF
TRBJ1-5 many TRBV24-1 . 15 TGTGCCACCAGTGATTTGGAGGGGGGCAATCAGCCCCAGCATTTT CATSDLEGGNQPQHF
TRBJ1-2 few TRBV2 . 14 TGTGCCAGCACTCGACCGGGGGGAAGGGATGGCTACACCTTC CASTRPGGRDGYTF
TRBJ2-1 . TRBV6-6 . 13 TGTGCCAGCAGTTACAAAGAGACAGGTATTCCGTTCTTC CASSYKETGIPFF
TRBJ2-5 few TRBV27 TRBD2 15 TGTGCCAGCAGTTTACTAGCGGGATTCCAAGAGACCCAGTACTTC CASSLLAGFQETQYF
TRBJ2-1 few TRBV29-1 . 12 TGCAGCGCTCCACATCACACCGATGAGCAGTTCTTC CSAPHHTDEQFF
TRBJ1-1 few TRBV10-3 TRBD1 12 TGTGCCATCGGGACAGCGAACACTGAAGCTTTCTTT CAIGTANTEAFF
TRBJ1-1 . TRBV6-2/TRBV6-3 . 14 TGTGCCAGCAGTTACGGGGCAGCATACACTGAAGCTTTCTTT CASSYGAAYTEAFF
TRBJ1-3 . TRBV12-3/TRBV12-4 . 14 TGTGCCAGCAGTCCTACAGGTCCTGCAAACACCATATATTTT CASSPTGPANTIYF
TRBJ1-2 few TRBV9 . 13 TGTGCCAGCACCTCTGGAGGGAACTATGGCTACACCTTC CASTSGGNYGYTF
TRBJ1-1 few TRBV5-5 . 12 TGTGCCAGCAGCTCGTGGGTTGGTGAAGCTTTCTTT CASSSWVGEAFF
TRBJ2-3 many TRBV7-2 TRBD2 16 TGTGCCAGCAGCGTCACTAGCGGGGGGGGCACAGATACGCAGTATTTT CASSVTSGGGTDTQYF
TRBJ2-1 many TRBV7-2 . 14 TGTGCCAGCAGCCCCTCGGGGTCCTACAATGAGCAGTTCTTC CASSPSGSYNEQFF
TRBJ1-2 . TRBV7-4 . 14 TGTGCCAGCAGCTCCGGAGGGGAAATCTATGGCTACACCTTC CASSSGGEIYGYTF
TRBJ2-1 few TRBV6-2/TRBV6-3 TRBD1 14 TGTGCCAGCAGTTACTCGGGGACAGGTAATGAGCAGTTCTTC CASSYSGTGNEQFF
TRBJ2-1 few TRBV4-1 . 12 TGCGTCAGCAGAGCTGGGGGGAATGAGCAGTTCTTC CVSRAGGNEQFF
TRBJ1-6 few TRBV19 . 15 TGTGCCAGTAGTACGGGAATCTCCTATAATTCACCCCTCCACTTT CASSTGISYNSPLHF
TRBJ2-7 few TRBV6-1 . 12 TGTGCCACCGGGGAGCTAACCTACGAGCAGTACTTC CATGELTYEQYF
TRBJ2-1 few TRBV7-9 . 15 TGTGCCAGCAGCTTAGGAGTGAGTGCCTACAATGAGCAGTTCTTC CASSLGVSAYNEQFF
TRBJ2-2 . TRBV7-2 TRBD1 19 TGTGCCAGCAGCTTCAGGACAGGGGGCGACTATCTCAACACCGGGGAGCTGTTTTTT CASSFRTGGDYLNTGELFF
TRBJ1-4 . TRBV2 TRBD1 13 TGTGCCAGCCGGGACAGGGGAGGCGAAAAACTGTTTTTT CASRDRGGEKLFF
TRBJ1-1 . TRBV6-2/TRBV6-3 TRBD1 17 TGTGCCAGCAGTTACTCCTTTACCGGGACAGGGTACACTGAAGCTTTCTTT CASSYSFTGTGYTEAFF
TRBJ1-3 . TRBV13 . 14 TGTGCCAGCAGCTTACGAGACAACAGAAACACCATATATTTT CASSLRDNRNTIYF
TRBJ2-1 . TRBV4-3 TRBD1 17 TGCGCCAGCAGCCAAGTCTTCAACAGGGGGCCCTACAATGAGCAGTTCTTC CASSQVFNRGPYNEQFF
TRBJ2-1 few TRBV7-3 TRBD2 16 TGTGCCAGCAGCCTCCGGGCGGGGGACTCCTACAATGAGCAGTTCTTC CASSLRAGDSYNEQFF
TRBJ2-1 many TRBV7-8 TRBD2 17 TGTGCCAGCAGCTTAGATCTAGCGGGGGGGCCCCTAAGGGAGCAGTTCTTC CASSLDLAGGPLREQFF
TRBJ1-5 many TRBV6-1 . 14 TGTGCCAGCAGTGCGACGGATAGCAATCAGCCCCAGCATTTT CASSATDSNQPQHF
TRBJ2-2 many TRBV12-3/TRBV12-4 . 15 TGTGCCAGCAGTTCGCAGGCCCAAGACACCGGGGAGCTGTTTTTT CASSSQAQDTGELFF
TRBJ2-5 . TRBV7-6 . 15 TGTGCCAGCAGCTTTGTACAGACCCCTCGGGAGACCCAGTACTTC CASSFVQTPRETQYF
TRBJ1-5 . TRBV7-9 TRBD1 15 TGTGCCAGCAGCTTCAGGGGGCGTGTTGATCAGCCCCAGCATTTT CASSFRGRVDQPQHF